The entry below gives a single TCR beta chain sequence along with its context. Its antigen target is currently unknown. No base-level quality is on record; no much larger clone is a single base apart. This record comes from a study of patients and donors after allogeneic stem cell transplantation (TCRdb year 2020). From the cysteine through the phenylalanine, the CDR3 covers 12 amino acids. CDR3 DNA only is kept here, 36 bases in frame from base 1. V was cut back by 7 bases and J by 5 bases, leaving a gap of 11 bases between them. Receptor amplification or capture employed RT-PCR. TCRdb records NextSeq 550 as the sequencer. The public sequencing data were trimmed at Q25 with fastp and processed into clonotypes with MiXCR by TCRdb, which kept only in-frame beta chains. Each entry merges the rows of one CDR3 protein and shows their most common DNA and genes. This sample is represented by 400,000 to 500,000 distinct CDR3 sequences; 15% to 20% of them were singletons. 7% to 7.5% of the sample is held by the ten biggest clonotypes.

The sequence was obtained from a human donor who was either an allogeneic HSCT recipient or a stem cell or donor lymphocyte infusion donor (not recorded which). It is not recorded whose cells these are; they may come from a transplant donor. Sequenced sample: blood, either unsorted or a sorted T cell fraction (not recorded which). The rearrangement joined TRBV12-3 or TRBV12-4 to TRBJ1-1, with an unclear D gene assignment. At the DNA level, the sequence is TGTGCCAGCAACGAAGTGGGAACTGAAGCTTTCTTT. Its coded protein is CASNEVGTEAFF.